This T cell receptor (beta chain) was retrieved from a study of CD4 T cells in relation to SARS-CoV-2 and coronaviruses. Whole-study findings and limits: According to naive versus memory sequencing, detected responses are memory recall, not newly primed. In around three fifths of donors, memory CD4+ clonotypes crossrecognized SARS-CoV-2 and at least one common cold coronavirus spike.

Data came from immunoSEQ multiplex PCR; TCRdb stores just in-frame clones and leaves some out. The sample lists around 41,000 clones; around 82% were seen once. Naive or memory CD4+ cells were cultured 1:1 with T cell-depleted PBMCs plus CEF. This clone was seen only once. The antigen remains unidentified. CDR3 length equals 16 residues. The germline V gene encodes CDR1 SEHNR and CDR2 FQNEAQ (reference sequence). Trimming removed 3 bases from V and 4 bases from J; junction bases left unmatched: 7. This TCR was recovered from an adult with COVID-19. The J gene is TRBJ1-3, the V gene TRBV7-9; 9 nucleotides align to TRBD1. Sequenced material: naive CD4+ T cells from PBMCs, cultured in vitro. Subset described: naive CD4+ T cells isolated by negative enrichment. In DNA form, the CDR3 reads TGTGCCAGCAGCTTCGAACAGGGGGCTAGGGGAAACACCATATATTTT. Amino acid sequence: CASSFEQGARGNTIYF.